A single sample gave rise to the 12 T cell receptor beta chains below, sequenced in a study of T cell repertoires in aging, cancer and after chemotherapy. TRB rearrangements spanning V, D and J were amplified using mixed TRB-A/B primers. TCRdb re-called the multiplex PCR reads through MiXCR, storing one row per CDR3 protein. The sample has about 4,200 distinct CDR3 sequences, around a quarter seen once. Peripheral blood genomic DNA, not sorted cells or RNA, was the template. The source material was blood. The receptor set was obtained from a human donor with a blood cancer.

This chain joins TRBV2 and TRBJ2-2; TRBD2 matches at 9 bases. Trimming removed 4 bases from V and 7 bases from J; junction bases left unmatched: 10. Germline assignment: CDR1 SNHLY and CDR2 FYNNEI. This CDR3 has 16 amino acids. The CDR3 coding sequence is TGTGCCAGCAGTGTAGGAGCGGGAGGTAATATCGGGGAGCTGTTTTTT. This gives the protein CASSVGAGGNIGELFF.

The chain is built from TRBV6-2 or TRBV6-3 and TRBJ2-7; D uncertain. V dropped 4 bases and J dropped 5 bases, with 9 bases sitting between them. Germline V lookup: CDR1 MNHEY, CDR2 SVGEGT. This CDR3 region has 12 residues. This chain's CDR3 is CASSLPEHEQYF. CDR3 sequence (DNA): TGTGCCAGCAGTTTGCCAGAACACGAGCAGTACTTC.

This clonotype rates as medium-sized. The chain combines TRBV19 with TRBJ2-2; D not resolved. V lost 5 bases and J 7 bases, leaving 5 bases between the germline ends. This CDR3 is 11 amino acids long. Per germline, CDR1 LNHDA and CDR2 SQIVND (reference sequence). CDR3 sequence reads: CASSSYGELFF. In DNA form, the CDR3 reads TGTGCCAGTAGTTCCTACGGGGAGCTGTTTTTT.

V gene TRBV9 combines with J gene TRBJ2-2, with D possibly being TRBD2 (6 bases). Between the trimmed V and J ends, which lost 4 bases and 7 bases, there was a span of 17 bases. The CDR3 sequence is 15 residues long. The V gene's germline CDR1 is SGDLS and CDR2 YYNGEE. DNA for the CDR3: TGTGCCAGCAGCCTCCGGACCGGGGGTGGCGGGGAGCTGTTTTTT. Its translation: CASSLRTGGGGELFF.

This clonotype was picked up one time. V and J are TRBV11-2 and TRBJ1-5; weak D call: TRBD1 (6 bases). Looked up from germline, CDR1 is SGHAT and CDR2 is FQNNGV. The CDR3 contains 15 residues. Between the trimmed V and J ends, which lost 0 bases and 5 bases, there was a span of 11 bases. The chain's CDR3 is CASSLEGRGHQPQHF. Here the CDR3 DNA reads TGTGCCAGCAGCTTAGAAGGCAGGGGCCATCAGCCCCAGCATTTT.

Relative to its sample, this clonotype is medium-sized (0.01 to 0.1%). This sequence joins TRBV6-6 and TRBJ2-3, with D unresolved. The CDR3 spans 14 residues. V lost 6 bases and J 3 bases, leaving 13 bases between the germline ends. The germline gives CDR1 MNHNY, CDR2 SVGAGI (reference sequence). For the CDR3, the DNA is TGTGCCAGCAGCCCTACCTTCCTTACAGATACGCAGTATTTT. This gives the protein CASSPTFLTDTQYF.

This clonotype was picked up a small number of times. The CDR3 region is CASRPEGGPQPQHF. The CDR3 bases are TGTGCCAGCAGACCCGAGGGGGGGCCTCAGCCCCAGCATTTT. The chain recombines TRBV6-2 or TRBV6-3 with TRBJ1-5, with D tentatively TRBD1 (6 bases). The ends were cut back, 6 bases at V and 6 bases at J, with 15 bases in the middle. CDR1 is MNHEY, CDR2 SVGEGT, per germline. The CDR3 is made up of 14 amino acids.

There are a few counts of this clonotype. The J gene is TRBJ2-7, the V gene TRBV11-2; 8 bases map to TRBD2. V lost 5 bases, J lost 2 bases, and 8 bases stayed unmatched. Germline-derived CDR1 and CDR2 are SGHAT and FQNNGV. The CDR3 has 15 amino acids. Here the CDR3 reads CASSLRPGGAYEQYF. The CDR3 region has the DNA TGTGCCAGCAGCCTCAGACCGGGAGGGGCCTACGAGCAGTACTTC.

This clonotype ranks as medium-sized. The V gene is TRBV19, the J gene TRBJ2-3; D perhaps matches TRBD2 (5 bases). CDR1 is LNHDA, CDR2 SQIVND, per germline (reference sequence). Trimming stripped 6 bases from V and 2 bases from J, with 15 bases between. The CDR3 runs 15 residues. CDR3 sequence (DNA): TGTGCCAGTAGGGTTGGGCAGGACTCCACAGATACGCAGTATTTT. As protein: CASRVGQDSTDTQYF.

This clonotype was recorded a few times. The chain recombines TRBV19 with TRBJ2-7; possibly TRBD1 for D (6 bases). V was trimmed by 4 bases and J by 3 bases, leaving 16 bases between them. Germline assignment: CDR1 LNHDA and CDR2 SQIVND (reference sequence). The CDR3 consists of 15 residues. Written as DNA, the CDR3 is TGTGCCAGTAGTACCACAGGGAATAGTGTCTACGAGCAGTACTTC. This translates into CASSTTGNSVYEQYF.

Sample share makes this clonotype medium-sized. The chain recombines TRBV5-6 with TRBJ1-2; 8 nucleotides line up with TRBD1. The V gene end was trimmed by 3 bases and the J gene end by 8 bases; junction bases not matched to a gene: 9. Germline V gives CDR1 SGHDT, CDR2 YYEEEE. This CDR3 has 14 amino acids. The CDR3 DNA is TGTGCCAGCAGCTCGGGACAGGCGCGATGGGGCTACACCTTC. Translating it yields CASSSGQARWGYTF.

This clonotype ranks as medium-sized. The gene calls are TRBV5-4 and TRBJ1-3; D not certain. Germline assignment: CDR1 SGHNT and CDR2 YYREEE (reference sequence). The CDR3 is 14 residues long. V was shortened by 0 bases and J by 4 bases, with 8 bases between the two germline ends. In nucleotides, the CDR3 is TGTGCCAGCAGCTTGGTCAGGATCGGAAACACCATATATTTT. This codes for CASSLVRIGNTIYF.